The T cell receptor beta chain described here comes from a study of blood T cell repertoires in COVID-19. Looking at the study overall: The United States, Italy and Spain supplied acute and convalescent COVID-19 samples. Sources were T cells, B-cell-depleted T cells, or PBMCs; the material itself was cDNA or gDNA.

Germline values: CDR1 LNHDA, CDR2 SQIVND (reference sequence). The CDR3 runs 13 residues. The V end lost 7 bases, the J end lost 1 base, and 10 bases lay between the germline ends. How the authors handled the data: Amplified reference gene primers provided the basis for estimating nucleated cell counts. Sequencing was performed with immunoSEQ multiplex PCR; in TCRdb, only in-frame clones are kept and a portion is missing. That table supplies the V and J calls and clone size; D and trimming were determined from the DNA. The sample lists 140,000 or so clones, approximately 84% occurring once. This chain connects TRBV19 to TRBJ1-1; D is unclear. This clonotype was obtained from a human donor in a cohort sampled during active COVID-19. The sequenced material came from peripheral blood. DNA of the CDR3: TGTGCCAGTACCCTGGTCGGGAACACTGAAGCTTTCTTT. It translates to CASTLVGNTEAFF.